This T cell receptor (beta chain) was recovered during a study of blood T cell repertoires in COVID-19. Study background: PBMCs, B-cell-depleted T cells, or T cells provided the cDNA or gDNA that made up the material.

Authors' processing steps: Scientists estimated how many nucleated cells there were by amplifying reference gene primers. Sequencing used immunoSEQ multiplex PCR; TCRdb keeps in-frame clones, though not all of them. That table supplies the V and J calls and clone size; D and trimming were determined from the DNA. The table lists roughly 300,000 clones, over 75% of them singletons. A single count supports this clone. Specimen: peripheral blood. The TCR comes from a woman between 25 and 40 years old with COVID-19, enrolled during active disease.

The CDR3 spells CASIIQGRAFF. DNA for the CDR3: TGTGCCAGCATCATACAGGGTAGGGCTTTCTTT. This sequence joins TRBV28 and TRBJ1-1, with D possibly matching TRBD1 (6 bases). Germline V gives CDR1 MDHEN, CDR2 SYDVKM. V lost 7 bases and J lost 11, with 14 bases in between. The CDR3 spans 11 residues. The entire variable domain, with the rest obtained from reference TRBV28 and TRBJ1-1, is as follows: DVKVTQSSRYLVKRTGEKVFLECVQDMDHENMFWYRQDPGLGLRLIYFSYDVKMKEKGDIPEGYSVSREKKERFSLILESASTNQTSMYLCASIIQGRAFFGQGTRLTVV.